This section outlines one TCR beta chain sequence together with its context. Its antigen is unknown. These data belong to a study of T cells in localized non-small cell lung cancer. Notes on the study in general: Because only a single region of the tumor was sequenced, heterogeneity remains possible.

The CDR3 covers 12 residues. Trimming took off 1 base at V and 3 bases at J, with 2 bases between the two ends. The germline gives CDR1 SGHVS, CDR2 FNYEAQ. The protocol was immunoSEQ multiplex PCR, while the TCRdb copy is restricted to in-frame clones and leaves out a portion. There are approximately 61,000 clones in the sample; 86% occur only once, and approximately 5.2% lies in the top ten. The genes are TRBV7-6 and TRBJ2-3; no reliable D call. The sample was peripheral blood, taken before any cancer treatment. This clonotype was sampled from a woman aged 40 to 75 with stage I lung adenocarcinoma. The CDR3 region is CASSLETDTQYF. CDR3 coding DNA: TGTGCCAGCAGCTTAGAGACAGATACGCAGTATTTT. Based on the CDR3 plus reference TRBV7-6 and TRBJ2-3, the full variable domain is GAGVSQSPRYKVTKRGQDVALRCDPISGHVSLYWYRQALGQGPEFLTYFNYEAQQDKSGLPNDRFSAERPEGSISTLTIQRTEQRDSAMYRCASSLETDTQYFGPGTRLTVL.